Listed below are T cell receptor beta chains from one sample, sequenced in a study of regulatory T cells in long-lasting Graves disease. One entry per CDR3 protein, called by TCRdb with MiXCR from the multiplex PCR reads. Among a few hundred thousand distinct CDR3 sequences listed, less than 25% were seen once. Sequencing was performed on peripheral blood mononuclear cells (PBMCs), taken when the disease was refractory, from a patient treated with antithyroid drugs. These receptors all stem from a female donor with Graves disease. Both conserved end residues are part of each CDR3. The D gene is left open where the match is weak. A row's size may be missing; if present it is once, few, many or a size class.

d_call	j_call	clone_size	v_call	cdr3_aa	cdr3_nt
TRBD2	TRBJ2-7	many	TRBV20-1	CSARSGSEYEQYF	TGCAGTGCTAGGAGCGGGAGTGAGTACGAGCAGTACTTC
.	TRBJ1-6	many	TRBV7-2	CASSTSSSYNSPLHF	TGTGCCAGCAGCACCTCCAGCTCCTATAATTCACCCCTCCACTTT
.	TRBJ2-3	.	TRBV7-9	CASSMGPGTDTQYF	TGTGCCAGCAGTATGGGACCCGGTACAGATACGCAGTATTTT
TRBD1	TRBJ1-5	many	TRBV2	CASSTGAGQPQHF	TGTGCCAGCAGTACAGGGGCTGGGCAGCCCCAGCATTTT
.	TRBJ2-1	many	TRBV2	CASSWSIGGWNEQFF	TGTGCCAGCAGCTGGAGCATAGGAGGGTGGAATGAGCAGTTCTTC
.	TRBJ2-7	.	TRBV7-2	CASSLVATSAYEQYF	TGTGCCAGCAGCTTAGTTGCTACGTCGGCCTACGAGCAGTACTTC
.	TRBJ1-1	.	TRBV5-1	CASSLAGGITEAFF	TGCGCCAGCAGCTTGGCCGGCGGGATCACTGAAGCTTTCTTT
.	TRBJ2-6	few	TRBV5-8	CASELKGTANVLTF	TGTGCCAGCGAACTGAAGGGGACGGCCAACGTCCTGACTTTC
.	TRBJ1-2	few	TRBV30	CAWRSPREGAHGYTF	TGTGCCTGGAGGAGCCCCAGAGAGGGAGCGCACGGCTACACCTTC
.	TRBJ2-5	many	TRBV2	CASRAGRLQETQYF	TGTGCCAGCAGGGCGGGAAGGCTCCAAGAGACCCAGTACTTC
TRBD1	TRBJ2-4	.	TRBV7-2	CASSPRQGSTKNIQYF	TGTGCCAGCAGCCCCCGACAGGGGTCAACCAAAAACATTCAGTACTTC
TRBD1	TRBJ2-6	many	TRBV24-1	CATSDNTGTGIFGANVLTF	TGTGCCACCAGTGACAACACCGGGACAGGGATATTCGGGGCCAACGTCCTGACTTTC
TRBD2	TRBJ2-7	many	TRBV7-8	CASSPTSGSTYEQYF	TGTGCCAGCAGCCCGACTAGCGGCTCTACCTACGAGCAGTACTTC
TRBD2	TRBJ2-7	.	TRBV7-2	CASSPSLRTSGEQYF	TGTGCCAGCAGCCCCTCTCTCCGGACTAGCGGCGAGCAGTACTTC
.	TRBJ2-7	once	TRBV6-1	CASNTGSSYEQYF	TGTGCCAGCAACACGGGGAGCTCCTACGAGCAGTACTTC
.	TRBJ1-6	many	TRBV2	CASSAPRGRSYNSPLHF	TGTGCCAGCAGTGCCCCAAGGGGAAGGTCCTATAATTCACCCCTCCACTTT
TRBD2	TRBJ2-7	few	TRBV6-1	CASTLAGLGPNEQYF	TGTGCCAGCACCCTTGCGGGACTAGGGCCCAACGAGCAGTACTTC
.	TRBJ2-7	.	TRBV5-1	CTSSLQSAGVEQYF	TGCACCAGCAGCTTACAGTCAGCCGGGGTCGAGCAGTACTTC
.	TRBJ1-4	.	TRBV16	CASSQLLTAEKLFF	TGTGCCAGCAGCCAATTGCTAACAGCAGAAAAACTGTTTTTT
.	TRBJ2-7	many	TRBV12-3/TRBV12-4	CASSPTRTDREQYF	TGTGCCAGCAGTCCGACGAGGACAGATCGGGAGCAGTACTTC
.	TRBJ2-6	.	TRBV9	CASSAGVSGANVLTF	TGTGCCAGCAGCGCCGGGGTCTCTGGGGCCAACGTCCTGACTTTC
TRBD2	TRBJ2-1	many	TRBV28	CASSSRGLAGGNEQFF	TGTGCCAGCAGTTCCCGTGGACTAGCGGGAGGAAATGAGCAGTTCTTC
.	TRBJ1-1	few	TRBV28	CASSLNSGENTEAFF	TGTGCCAGCAGTTTAAATTCGGGGGAGAATACTGAAGCTTTCTTT
.	TRBJ2-7	many	TRBV27	CASSPAGQLAREQYF	TGTGCCAGCAGTCCCGCCGGTCAACTCGCTCGTGAGCAGTACTTC
.	TRBJ2-5	few	TRBV6-2/TRBV6-3	CASSYSGFGETQYF	TGTGCCAGCAGTTACTCGGGATTTGGGGAGACCCAGTACTTC
TRBD1	TRBJ2-5	few	TRBV5-1	CASSLGGGQYQETQYF	TGCGCCAGCAGCTTAGGTGGGGGACAGTACCAAGAGACCCAGTACTTC
.	TRBJ2-7	many	TRBV28	CASSLTGREDEQYF	TGTGCCAGCAGTTTAACAGGGAGAGAAGACGAGCAGTACTTC
.	TRBJ2-1	.	TRBV7-2	CASSNGGSYNEQFF	TGTGCCAGCAGCAACGGTGGCAGCTACAATGAGCAGTTCTTC
.	TRBJ1-1	.	TRBV6-2/TRBV6-3	CASSSGVGFTEAFF	TGTGCCAGCAGTTCAGGGGTTGGTTTCACTGAAGCTTTCTTT
.	TRBJ1-2	few	TRBV6-2/TRBV6-3	CASRPQGYYGYTF	TGTGCCAGCAGACCACAGGGATACTATGGCTACACCTTC
.	TRBJ1-2	many	TRBV20-1	CSAREGNYGYTF	TGCAGTGCTAGAGAGGGGAACTATGGCTACACCTTC
TRBD1	TRBJ2-5	.	TRBV2	CASSQNRGQGGKTQYF	TGTGCCAGCAGCCAAAATAGGGGACAGGGGGGGAAGACCCAGTACTTC
.	TRBJ1-2	many	TRBV5-1	CASSPGGRGGYGYTF	TGCGCCAGCAGCCCTGGAGGCAGGGGCGGCTATGGCTACACCTTC
TRBD1	TRBJ1-1	few	TRBV29-1	CSVGQAQNTEAFF	TGCAGCGTCGGACAGGCCCAGAACACTGAAGCTTTCTTT
.	TRBJ2-4	few	TRBV6-1	CASSESWGAKNIQYF	TGTGCCAGCAGTGAATCGTGGGGAGCCAAAAACATTCAGTACTTC
.	TRBJ1-1	few	TRBV30	CAWSLINTEAFF	TGTGCCTGGAGCCTGATAAACACTGAAGCTTTCTTT
.	TRBJ1-5	few	TRBV27	CASSLLGGGQPQHF	TGTGCCAGCAGTTTATTGGGTGGGGGACAGCCCCAGCATTTT
.	TRBJ2-5	many	TRBV2	CASLVMGIGETQYF	TGTGCCAGCCTGGTAATGGGTATCGGAGAGACCCAGTACTTC
TRBD1	TRBJ1-2	many	TRBV2	CASTKDRGPNYGYTF	TGTGCCAGCACCAAGGACAGGGGGCCTAACTATGGCTACACCTTC
.	TRBJ1-5	few	TRBV29-1	CSVRDSNQPQHF	TGCAGCGTTCGGGATAGCAATCAGCCCCAGCATTTT
TRBD1	TRBJ1-1	.	TRBV10-3	CAISGGRGQTEAFF	TGTGCCATCAGTGGAGGCAGGGGGCAGACTGAAGCTTTCTTT
TRBD1	TRBJ1-5	few	TRBV12-3/TRBV12-4	CASRRIGTGGDSRNQPQHF	TGTGCCAGCAGACGCATCGGGACAGGAGGTGATTCGCGCAATCAGCCCCAGCATTTT
.	TRBJ2-3	few	TRBV11-2	CASSLVGSRGTQYF	TGTGCCAGCAGCTTAGTGGGGAGTCGAGGGACGCAGTATTTT
.	TRBJ2-7	many	TRBV2	CASRVRDIPDEQYF	TGTGCCAGCAGGGTCCGGGACATCCCCGACGAGCAGTACTTC
.	TRBJ2-5	many	TRBV15	CATSRDRSGVYQETQYF	TGTGCCACCAGCAGAGATCGAAGCGGAGTGTACCAAGAGACCCAGTACTTC
.	TRBJ1-1	.	TRBV29-1	CSGRVGTEAFF	TGCAGCGGAAGGGTGGGCACTGAAGCTTTCTTT
.	TRBJ1-4	many	TRBV15	CATSREDSANEKLFF	TGTGCCACCAGCAGAGAGGACAGCGCTAATGAAAAACTGTTTTTT
TRBD1	TRBJ1-1	.	TRBV24-1	CATREQGGTEAFF	TGTGCCACCAGGGAACAGGGGGGGACTGAAGCTTTCTTT
.	TRBJ1-2	many	TRBV28	CASRSGGNYGYTF	TGTGCCAGCAGATCTGGGGGGAACTATGGCTACACCTTC
.	TRBJ2-7	.	TRBV28	CASSRTVLYEQYF	TGTGCCAGCAGTCGGACAGTCTTGTACGAGCAGTACTTC
.	TRBJ2-7	many	TRBV7-2	CASSLAPEGFYEQYF	TGTGCCAGCAGCTTAGCCCCCGAAGGCTTCTACGAGCAGTACTTC
TRBD1	TRBJ1-5	few	TRBV6-2/TRBV6-3	CASSSNGQGNQPQHF	TGTGCCAGCAGTTCAAACGGACAGGGCAATCAGCCCCAGCATTTT